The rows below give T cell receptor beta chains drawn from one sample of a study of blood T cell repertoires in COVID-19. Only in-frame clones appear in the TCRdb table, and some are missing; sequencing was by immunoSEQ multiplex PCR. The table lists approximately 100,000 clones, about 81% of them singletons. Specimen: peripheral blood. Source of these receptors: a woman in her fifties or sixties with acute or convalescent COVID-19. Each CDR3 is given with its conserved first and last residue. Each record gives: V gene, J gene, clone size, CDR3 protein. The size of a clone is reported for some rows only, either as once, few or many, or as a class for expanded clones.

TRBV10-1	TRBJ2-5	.	CASSFCLGTGRQETQYF
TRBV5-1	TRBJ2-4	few	CASSLAVENIQYF
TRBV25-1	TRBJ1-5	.	CASSANNQPQHF
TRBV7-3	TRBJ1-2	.	CASSLRQDSNYGYTF
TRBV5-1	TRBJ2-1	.	CASSSIAGGPGNEQFF
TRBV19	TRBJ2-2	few	CASSNMNTGELFF
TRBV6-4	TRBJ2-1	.	CASSSTGGIDEQFF
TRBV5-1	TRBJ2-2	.	CASSPGTGNTGELFF
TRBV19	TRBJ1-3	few	CASSRGGWGDSGNTIYF
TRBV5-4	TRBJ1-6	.	CASSLDPPRENSPLHF
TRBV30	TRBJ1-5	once	CAWNDSPNQPQHF
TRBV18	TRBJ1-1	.	CASSPSKLNTEAFF
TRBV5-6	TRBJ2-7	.	CASSRLGGQTYEQYF
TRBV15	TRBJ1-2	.	CATSRETENYGYTF
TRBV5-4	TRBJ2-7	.	CASSLTTGGSYEQYF
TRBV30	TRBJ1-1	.	CAWSANPRRDRENTEAFF
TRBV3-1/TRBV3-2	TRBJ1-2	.	CASSIDTQGYGYTF
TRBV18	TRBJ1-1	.	CASSPQTGGNTEAFF
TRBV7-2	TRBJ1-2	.	CASSRLQDYGYTF
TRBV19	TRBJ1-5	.	CASSKWQQDQPQHF
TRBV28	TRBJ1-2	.	CASSSDRHGYTF
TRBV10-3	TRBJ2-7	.	CAIAPGQSYEQYF
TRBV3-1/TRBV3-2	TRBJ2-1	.	CASSQGGRHEQFF
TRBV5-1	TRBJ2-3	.	CASYTQGGSTDTQYF
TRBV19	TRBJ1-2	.	CASSIGAAPYGYTF
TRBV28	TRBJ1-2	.	CASRPPYIYGYTF
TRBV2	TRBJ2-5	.	CASRGGGPPETQYF
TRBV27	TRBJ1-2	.	CASRPTGVVYGYTF